This TCR beta chain was documented in a study of T cell changes during pregnancy in multiple sclerosis. V was trimmed by 1 base and J by 7 bases, leaving 16 bases between them. Germline CDR1 and CDR2: SGHNT and YENEEA. CDR3 length equals 15 residues. Assay used: immunoSEQ multiplex PCR; TCRdb lists only in-frame clones, some missing. The sample has about 30,000 clones; around 90% are singletons. The rearrangement links TRBV11-3 to TRBJ2-5, with D unresolved. Sequences were derived from CD4+ T cells from peripheral blood mononuclear cells, sampled in the second trimester of pregnancy. This TCR derives from a female donor in good health, enrolled as a control in a pregnancy study. CDR3 region: CASSLAPPVTGTQYF. The CDR3 DNA is TGTGCCAGCAGCTTAGCCCCCCCGGTTACCGGGACCCAGTACTTC. Variable domain in full (rest from reference TRBV11-3 and TRBJ2-5): EAGVVQSPRYKIIEKKQPVAFWCNPISGHNTLYWYLQNLGQGPELLIRYENEEAVDDSQLPKDRFSAERLKGVDSTLKIQPAELGDSAVYLCASSLAPPVTGTQYFGPGTRLLVL.